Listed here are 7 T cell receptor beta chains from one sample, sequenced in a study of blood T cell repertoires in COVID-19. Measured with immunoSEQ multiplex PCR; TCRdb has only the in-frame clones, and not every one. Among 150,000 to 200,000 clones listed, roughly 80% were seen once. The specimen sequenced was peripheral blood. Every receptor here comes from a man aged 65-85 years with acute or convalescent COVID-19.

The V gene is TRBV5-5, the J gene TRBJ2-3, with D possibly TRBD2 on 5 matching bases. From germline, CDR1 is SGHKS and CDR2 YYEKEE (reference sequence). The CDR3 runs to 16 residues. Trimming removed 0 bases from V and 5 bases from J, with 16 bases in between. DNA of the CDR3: TGTGCCAGCAGCTTGGTAAAAGCGGCCGGGAAAGATACGCAGTATTTT. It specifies CASSLVKAAGKDTQYF.

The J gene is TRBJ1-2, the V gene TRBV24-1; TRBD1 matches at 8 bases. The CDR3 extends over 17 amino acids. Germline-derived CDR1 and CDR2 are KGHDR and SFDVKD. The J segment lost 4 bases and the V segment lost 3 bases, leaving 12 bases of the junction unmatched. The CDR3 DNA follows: TGTGCCACCAGTGATCCCGGGACAGGTCCGGGAGCCTATGGCTACACCTTC. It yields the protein CATSDPGTGPGAYGYTF.

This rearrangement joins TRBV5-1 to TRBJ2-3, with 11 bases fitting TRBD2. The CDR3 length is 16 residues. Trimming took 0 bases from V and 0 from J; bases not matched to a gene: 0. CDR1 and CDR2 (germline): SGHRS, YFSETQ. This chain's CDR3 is CASSLGLAGSTDTQYF. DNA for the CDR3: TGCGCCAGCAGCTTGGGACTAGCGGGGAGCACAGATACGCAGTATTTT.

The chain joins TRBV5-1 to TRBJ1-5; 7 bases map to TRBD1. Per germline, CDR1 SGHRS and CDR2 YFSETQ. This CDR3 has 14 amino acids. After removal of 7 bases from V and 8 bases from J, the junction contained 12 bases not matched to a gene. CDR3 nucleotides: TGCGCCAGCGGGCCCCCAGGGGGAGCGGAGCCCCAGCATTTT. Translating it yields CASGPPGGAEPQHF.

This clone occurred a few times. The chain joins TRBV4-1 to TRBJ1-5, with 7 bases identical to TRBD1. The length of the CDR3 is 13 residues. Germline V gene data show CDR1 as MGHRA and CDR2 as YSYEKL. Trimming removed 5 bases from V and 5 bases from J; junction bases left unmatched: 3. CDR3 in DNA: TGCGCCAGCAGCTCTGGACAGGATCAGCCCCAGCATTTT. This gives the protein CASSSGQDQPQHF.

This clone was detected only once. The CDR3 DNA is TGTGCCAGCAGCGCCGGACTAGCGGGAGCCCCAGAGACCCAGTACTTC. This translates into CASSAGLAGAPETQYF. The V and J genes are TRBV9 and TRBJ2-5; 13 bases align to TRBD2. Germline V gene sequence: CDR1 SGDLS, CDR2 YYNGEE. Trimming took 3 bases from V and 4 from J; bases not matched to a gene: 6. The CDR3 runs 16 residues. Combining the CDR3 with reference TRBV9 and TRBJ2-5 gives the whole variable domain DSGVTQTPKHLITATGQRVTLRCSPRSGDLSVYWYQQSLDQGLQFLIQYYNGEERAKGNILERFSAQQFPDLHSELNLSSLELGDSALYFCASSAGLAGAPETQYFGPGTRLLVL.

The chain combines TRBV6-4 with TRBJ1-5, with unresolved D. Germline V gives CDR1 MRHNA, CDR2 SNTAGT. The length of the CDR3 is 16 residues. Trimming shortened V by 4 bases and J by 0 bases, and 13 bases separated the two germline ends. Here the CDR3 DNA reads TGTGCCAGCAGTGCCCCGGCAGGCATTAGCAATCAGCCCCAGCATTTT. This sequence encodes CASSAPAGISNQPQHF.